The entry below describes one T cell receptor (beta chain). This record belongs to a study of identical twins. Through template switching, a universal primer site was introduced, and the cDNA contained unique molecular identifiers. MiXCR, applied by TCRdb to the 5' RACE reads, yields one record per CDR3 protein. The profile covers about 530,000 distinct CDR3 sequences, with around 22% appearing a single time and roughly 0.5% taken by the ten largest. The ends lost 6 bases at V and 8 bases at J; junction bases unmatched: 12. Germline V gene lookup returns CDR1 SEHNR and CDR2 FQNEAQ (reference sequence). The CDR3 sequence is 15 residues long. These same data were also listed under a study on yellow fever vaccine responses in identical twins.

The TCR comes from a woman younger than 30 in good health. The rearrangement joins TRBV7-9 to TRBJ2-1; 8 nucleotides line up with TRBD2. Material: CD4+ T cells sorted from blood. Here the CDR3 DNA reads TGTGCCAGCAGGCGTCCGGGACTAGGATTCGATGAGCAGTTCTTC. Protein product: CASRRPGLGFDEQFF.